The clone carrying this T cell receptor (beta chain) has at least ten counts. Antigen: not known. Using its own MiXCR run on the 5' RACE reads, TCRdb lists one record per CDR3 protein. The data contain 550,000 to 600,000 distinct CDR3 sequences, roughly a sixth of them singletons. Germline lookup yields CDR1 SQVTM and CDR2 ANQGSEA. V dropped 4 bases and J dropped 3; count of bases not matched to a gene: 9. This CDR3 has 15 residues. The record originates from a study of T-cell memory formation after mild COVID-19. Study-wide context: TCR clusters were mostly confined to one donor each. Points from the study as a whole: The pre-infection memory compartment contained some responding clones, suggesting cross-reactive memory joined.

Sequencing used PBMCs or a T cell subset sorted from them (not recorded which). The rearrangement uses TRBV29-1 and TRBJ2-1, with TRBD2 identical over 7 bases. This TCR was recovered from an adult woman who had mild COVID-19 (a few samples of this study predate the infection). Cell type and time point are not known. The CDR3 bases are TGCAGCGTTGCCCAGCGGGACTTCTTCTACAATGAGCAGTTCTTC. Amino acids: CSVAQRDFFYNEQFF.